Below, one T cell receptor (beta chain) is given with its context. The record originates from a study of siplizumab effects on memory and regulatory T cells. Per the germline V gene, CDR1 is SGHVS and CDR2 is FQNEAQ. Between the trimmed V and J ends, which lost 10 bases and 3 bases, there was a span of 18 bases. The CDR3 loop spans 14 amino acids. Repertoires were generated with immunoSEQ multiplex PCR, while TCRdb's copy carries only in-frame clones and drops some. The sample lists 100,000 or so clones, roughly 94% seen once, with approximately 1.4% in the top ten. The source of this sequence is a human donor in good health. Sequenced: non-Treg CD4+ T cells sorted from blood. This sequence joins TRBV7-8 and TRBJ1-1; D is unclear. In DNA form, the CDR3 reads TGTGCCATCTCATCCCGGGAAGGAGACACTGAAGCTTTCTTT. Protein product: CAISSREGDTEAFF.